This T cell receptor (beta chain) was obtained from a study of metastatic and nonmetastatic thyroid tumors. This clone was counted at least ten times. No patient received treatment before thyroid surgery. Germline V CDR1 and CDR2: MGHRA, YSYEKL. This CDR3 has 16 amino acids. Unmatched junction bases numbered 5, after V lost 5 bases and J lost 2 bases. TCRdb reprocessed the PCR reads using MiXCR. The sample includes about 30,000 clones, 25% seen only once; the top ten take 9.2%. Source material: blood. This TCR was sampled from a female donor with papillary thyroid cancer or a benign thyroid nodule (not recorded which). Some clones in this sample may be carry-over from other donors' samples. The V gene is TRBV4-1, the J gene TRBJ2-3; 12 bases are a match to TRBD2. The CDR3 reads CASSALAGGPTDTQYF. CDR3 bases: TGCGCCAGCAGCGCACTAGCGGGAGGTCCCACAGATACGCAGTATTTT.